The clone carrying this T cell receptor beta chain was observed at least ten times. Its antigen remains unidentified. These data originate in a study of T cells after posttransplantation cyclophosphamide. Study observations and caveats: Later blood repertoires were often dominated by clones from the donor CD8+ memory compartment.

Repertoires were generated with immunoSEQ multiplex PCR, while TCRdb's copy carries only in-frame clones and drops some. Observed in the sample are 9,500 to 15,000 clones, none of them singletons. Sample: PBMCs. This TCR was sampled from a woman in her thirties or forties in good health, CMV-negative, and a related stem cell transplant donor.

The CDR3 DNA follows: TGTGCCAGTAGTATAGCGGCCAGGGGGAACACTGAAGCTTTCTTT. It yields the protein CASSIAARGNTEAFF. The chain couples TRBV19 to TRBJ1-1; a weak D match, TRBD1 (6 bases). Germline values: CDR1 LNHDA, CDR2 SQIVND (reference sequence). This CDR3 region has 15 residues. The V end was cut by 1 base, the J end by 1 base, with 10 bases between.